The present entry profiles one TCR beta chain with its context. The data are from a study of blood T cell repertoires in COVID-19. Overall study: Spain, Italy and the United States supplied samples that represented acute and convalescent COVID-19. The analysed material was cDNA or gDNA that came from T cells, B-cell-depleted T cells, or PBMCs.

The junction had 9 bases not matched to a gene; V was cut back by 6 bases and J by 3 bases. The germline gives CDR1 MNHEY, CDR2 SMNVEV (reference sequence). CDR3 length: 15 residues. In the study's own analysis: Researchers report that nucleated cell counts were estimated from reference gene primer amplification. The protocol was immunoSEQ multiplex PCR, while the TCRdb copy is restricted to in-frame clones and leaves out a portion. D and trimming come from the DNA, and the V and J calls and clone size come from that table. The sample has roughly 400,000 clones, less than 95% seen once. Living in 24 US areas, the participants were between roughly 18 and 95 years of age.

This clonotype originated in a young man who had recovered from COVID-19. Sequencing used PBMCs or T cells enriched from blood (not recorded which). J is TRBJ2-7 and V is TRBV27; 9 bases line up with TRBD1. The CDR3 DNA follows: TGTGCCAGCAGCCGGGACAGGGCAAGCCGCTACGAGCAGTACTTC. Translating gives CASSRDRASRYEQYF.